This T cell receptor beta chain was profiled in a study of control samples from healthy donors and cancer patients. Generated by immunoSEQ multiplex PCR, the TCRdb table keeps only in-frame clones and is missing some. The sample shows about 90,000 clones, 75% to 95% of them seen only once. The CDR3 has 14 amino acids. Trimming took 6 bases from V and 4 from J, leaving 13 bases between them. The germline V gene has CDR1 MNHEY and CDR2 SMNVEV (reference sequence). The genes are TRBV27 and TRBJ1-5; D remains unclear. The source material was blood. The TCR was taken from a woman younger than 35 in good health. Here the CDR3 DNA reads TGTGCCAGCAGCCCCTTATCTCGGAATCAGCCCCAGCATTTT. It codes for CASSPLSRNQPQHF.